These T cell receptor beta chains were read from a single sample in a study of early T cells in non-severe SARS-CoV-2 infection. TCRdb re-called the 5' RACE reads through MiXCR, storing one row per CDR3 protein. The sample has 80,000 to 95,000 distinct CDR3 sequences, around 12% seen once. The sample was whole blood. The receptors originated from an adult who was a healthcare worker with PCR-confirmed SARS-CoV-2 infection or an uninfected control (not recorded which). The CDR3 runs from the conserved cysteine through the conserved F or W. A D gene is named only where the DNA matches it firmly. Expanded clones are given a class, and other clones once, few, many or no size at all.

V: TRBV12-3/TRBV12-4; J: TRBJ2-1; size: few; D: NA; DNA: TGTGCCAGCAGTGGGAAAGGGGGGGGTGAGCAGTTCTTC; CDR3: CASSGKGGGEQFF
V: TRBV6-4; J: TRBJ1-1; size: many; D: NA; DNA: TGTGCCAGCAGTCTCTACTTGAACACTGAAGCTTTCTTT; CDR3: CASSLYLNTEAFF
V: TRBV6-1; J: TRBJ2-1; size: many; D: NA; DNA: TGTGCCAGCAGTGCGAGCGGGACAAATGAGCAGTTCTTC; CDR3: CASSASGTNEQFF
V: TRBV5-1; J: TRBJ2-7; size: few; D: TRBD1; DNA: TGCGCCAGCAGCTCCGGGACAGGGCTGAACGAGCAGTACTTC; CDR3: CASSSGTGLNEQYF
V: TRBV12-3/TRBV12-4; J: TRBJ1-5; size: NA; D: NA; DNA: TGTGCCAGCAGTTTGTTGGGGCAACAGCCCCAGCATTTT; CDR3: CASSLLGQQPQHF
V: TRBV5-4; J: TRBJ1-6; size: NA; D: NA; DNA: TGTGCCAGCAGCCCAGTAGGGGGATCCTATAATTCACCCCTCCACTTT; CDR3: CASSPVGGSYNSPLHF
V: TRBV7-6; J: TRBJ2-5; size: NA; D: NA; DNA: TGTGCCAGCGGGCGTCCCCAAGAGACCCAGTACTTC; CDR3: CASGRPQETQYF
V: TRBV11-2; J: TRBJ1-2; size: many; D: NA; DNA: TGTGCCAGCAGCTTAGGGGGCGGCTACACCTTC; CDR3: CASSLGGGYTF
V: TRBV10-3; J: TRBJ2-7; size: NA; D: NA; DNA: TGTGCCATCAGTGAGAAAAGGGGAGCCCTTTACGAGCAGTACTTC; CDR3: CAISEKRGALYEQYF
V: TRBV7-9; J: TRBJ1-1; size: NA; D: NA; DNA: TGTGCCAGCAGCTTAGGACAAGGAGAAGCTTTCTTT; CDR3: CASSLGQGEAFF
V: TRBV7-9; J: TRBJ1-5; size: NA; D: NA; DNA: TGTGCCAGCAGCTTAGGGACGGGGGCCCCCAATCAGCCCCAGCATTTT; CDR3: CASSLGTGAPNQPQHF
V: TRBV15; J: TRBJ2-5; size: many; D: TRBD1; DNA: TGTGCCACCAGCAGAGAGAGGGGGACAGGGGGCAGGATGGAGACCCAGTACTTC; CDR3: CATSRERGTGGRMETQYF
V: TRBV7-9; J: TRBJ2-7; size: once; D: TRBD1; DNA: TGTGCCAGCAGCTTATCTGGGACAGGGTCGCACGAGCAGTACTTC; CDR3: CASSLSGTGSHEQYF
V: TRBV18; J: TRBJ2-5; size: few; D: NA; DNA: TGTGCCAGCTCACGGGCAGGAGCTAAAGAGACCCAGTACTTC; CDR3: CASSRAGAKETQYF
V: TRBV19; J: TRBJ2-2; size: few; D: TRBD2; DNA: TGTGCCAGTAGCGGACTAGCCGACGCCGGGGAGCTGTTTTTT; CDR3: CASSGLADAGELFF
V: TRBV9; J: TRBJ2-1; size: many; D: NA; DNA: TGTGCCAGCAGCGGCCTTAGGGATGAGCAGTTCTTC; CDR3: CASSGLRDEQFF
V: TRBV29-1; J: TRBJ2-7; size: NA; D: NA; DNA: TGCAGCGTTGACTGGAGGGTAACGGGGGAGCAGTACTTC; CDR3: CSVDWRVTGEQYF
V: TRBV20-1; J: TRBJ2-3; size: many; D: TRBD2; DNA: TGCAGTGCTGGACTAGCGGGAGTGTACACAGATACGCAGTATTTT; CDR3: CSAGLAGVYTDTQYF
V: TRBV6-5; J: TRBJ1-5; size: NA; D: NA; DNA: TGTGCCGGCAGTTCCCACGAGAATCAGCCCCAGCATTTT; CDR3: CAGSSHENQPQHF
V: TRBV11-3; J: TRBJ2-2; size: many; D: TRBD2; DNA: TGTGCCAGCAGCTTAGGTTCAGCGGGAGGTACCGGGGAGCTGTTTTTT; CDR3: CASSLGSAGGTGELFF
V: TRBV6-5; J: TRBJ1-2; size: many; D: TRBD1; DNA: TGTGCCAGCAGCCGACGGGGACAGGGTTTCTATGGCTACACCTTC; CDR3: CASSRRGQGFYGYTF
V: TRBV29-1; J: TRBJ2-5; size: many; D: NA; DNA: TGCAGCGTTGTGACCCAATCAGAGACCCAGTACTTC; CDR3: CSVVTQSETQYF
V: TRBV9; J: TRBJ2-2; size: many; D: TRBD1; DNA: TGTGCCAGCAGCCCAGGACAGGGTCACACCGGGGAGCTGTTTTTT; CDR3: CASSPGQGHTGELFF
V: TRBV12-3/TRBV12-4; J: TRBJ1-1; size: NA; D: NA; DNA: TGTGCCAGCAGTTTAGGGGTTACAGGGTTGAACACTGAAGCTTTCTTT; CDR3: CASSLGVTGLNTEAFF
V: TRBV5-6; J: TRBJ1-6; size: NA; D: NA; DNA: TGTGCCAGCAGCTTGGACCTAGGGAATTCACCCCTCCACTTT; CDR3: CASSLDLGNSPLHF
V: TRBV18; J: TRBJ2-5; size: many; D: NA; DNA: TGTGCCAGCTCACCCTTAGCGGACCAAGAGACCCAGTACTTC; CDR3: CASSPLADQETQYF
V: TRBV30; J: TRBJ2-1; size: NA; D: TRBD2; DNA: TGTGCCTGGAGGGTACCGGGAGGAGGGTTTGAGCAGTTCTTC; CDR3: CAWRVPGGGFEQFF
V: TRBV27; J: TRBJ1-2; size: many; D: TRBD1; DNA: TGTGCCAGCAGTAGACGGGACAGGGTTAATATGTATGGCTACACCTTC; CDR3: CASSRRDRVNMYGYTF
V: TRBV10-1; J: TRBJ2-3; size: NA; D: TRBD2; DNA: TGCGCCAGCAGTGAGTCTGGGACTATCGTGGGCACAGATACGCAGTATTTT; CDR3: CASSESGTIVGTDTQYF
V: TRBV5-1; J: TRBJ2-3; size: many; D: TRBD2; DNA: TGCGCCAGCAGCTTTCGTACCGGCGTGACTAGCGGGAGAATTACAGATACGCAGTATTTT; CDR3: CASSFRTGVTSGRITDTQYF
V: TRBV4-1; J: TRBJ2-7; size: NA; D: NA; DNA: TGCGCCAGCAGTCATAAGGAGGCAGGTCTCTCCTACGAGCAGTACTTC; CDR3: CASSHKEAGLSYEQYF
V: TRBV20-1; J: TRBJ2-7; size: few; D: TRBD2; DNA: TGCAGTGCTAGAGATCCCGCACTAGCGGGAGTTCAGTACTTC; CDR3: CSARDPALAGVQYF
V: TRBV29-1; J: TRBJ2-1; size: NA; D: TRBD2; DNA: TGCAGCGGAACTCAACCAACTAGCGATGATGAGCAGTTCTTC; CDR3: CSGTQPTSDDEQFF
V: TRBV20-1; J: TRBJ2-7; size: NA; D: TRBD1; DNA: TGCAGTGCTAGAGAGTGGGGTCCGGACAGGGACCCCTACGAGCAGTACTTC; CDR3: CSAREWGPDRDPYEQYF
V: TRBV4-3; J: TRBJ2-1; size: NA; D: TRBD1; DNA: TGCGCCAGCAGCCAAGGACCCAGGACAGGGGATTACAATGAGCAGTTCTTC; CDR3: CASSQGPRTGDYNEQFF
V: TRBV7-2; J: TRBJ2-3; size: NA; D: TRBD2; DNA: TGTGCCAGCAGCCGGGCACTAGCGGGGGGCCTAATGGCAGATACGCAGTATTTT; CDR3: CASSRALAGGLMADTQYF
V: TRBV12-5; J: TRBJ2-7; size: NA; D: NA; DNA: TGTGCTAGTGGTTATGGACGGGCCTACGAGCAGTACTTC; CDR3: CASGYGRAYEQYF
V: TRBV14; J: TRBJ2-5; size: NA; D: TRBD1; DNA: TGTGCCAGCAGCCAACCTTGGAGGGACAGGGGTGGAGAGACCCAGTACTTC; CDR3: CASSQPWRDRGGETQYF
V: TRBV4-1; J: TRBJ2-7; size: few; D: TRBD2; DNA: TGCGCCAGCAGCCAGGAGACTAGCGGGGGCTACGAGCAGTACTTC; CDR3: CASSQETSGGYEQYF
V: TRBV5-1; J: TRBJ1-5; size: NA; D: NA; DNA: TGCGCCAGCAGCTTGGGACAGAATCAACCCCAGCATTTT; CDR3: CASSLGQNQPQHF
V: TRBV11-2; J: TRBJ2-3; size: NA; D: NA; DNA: TGTGCCAGCAGCTTACAGCTTTCCACAGATACGCAGTATTTT; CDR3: CASSLQLSTDTQYF